This T cell receptor (beta chain) was recovered during a study of blood T cell repertoires in COVID-19 (dated by TCRdb to 2019 to 2021). Notes on the research overall: Samples covering the acute and convalescent phases of COVID-19 were provided by collaborators in the United States, Italy and Spain. The prospective study material was composed of cDNA or gDNA derived from T cells, B-cell-depleted T cells, or PBMCs. Where HLA class I and class II types were available, the types were taken from metadata supplied by the sample provider, not from assay-based typing. The repertoires were released in a freely available public database meant as a resource for research on the immune response to SARS-CoV-2. The dataset comprised deeply sampled blood TCRbeta repertoires from subjects exposed to, actively infected with, or recovered from COVID-19. Nearly every sample came with metadata listing a de-identified subject ID, COVID-19 status, age in years and sex. The samples were drawn from the first 160 participants of the ongoing ImmuneRACE study and from some 1,300 subjects provided by 6 global collaborators. The investigation overall reported the following: How much clinical and demographic metadata was included differed by source and by participant, and the metadata was provided uncurated.

The immunoSEQ Assay, a bias-controlled multiplex PCR, was used to amplify TCRbeta CDR3 regions from genomic DNA. Concerning the study's data processing: The number of nucleated cells in each sample was estimated by amplification of reference gene primers within the assay. To quantify the absolute abundance of each unique TCRbeta CDR3 rearrangement, sequence reads were collapsed and filtered. For each sample, productive Simpson clonality was calculated by taking the square root of Simpson's diversity index across productive rearrangements. In its TCRdb copy, this immuneACCESS table keeps in-frame sequences only and misses some clones. Where compared with another copy, unresolved V genes explain less than half of these, and the others have no known cause. D and trimming come from the DNA, and the V and J calls and clone size come from that table. The sample profile shows tens of thousands of clones; approximately 76% of them were found once. The ten largest make up about 16% of the sample.

Each collaborating institution followed its own protocols to collect whole blood in K2EDTA tubes. For TCRbeta analysis, collaborator samples were shipped as frozen whole blood, as isolated PBMCs, or as DNA extracted from either sample type. The germline V gene gives CDR1 as KGHSH and CDR2 as LQKENI. Relative to germline, V is 2 bases shorter and J is 1 base shorter, with 8 bases between their ends. Spanning cysteine to phenylalanine, the CDR3 consists of 15 amino acids. Only the CDR3 part of the read is kept: 45 bases, read in frame from the first base. About this clone: Its antigen has not been determined. Base qualities are not provided; no much larger clone lies one nucleotide away.

Source material: peripheral blood. The chain is encoded by TRBV18 joined to TRBJ1-4; no confident D gene assignment can be made. This TCR was sampled from an older man with active or convalescent COVID-19. This receptor has the CDR3 CASSPGQRTNEKLFF. The bases are TGTGCCAGCTCACCAGGGCAGAGAACTAATGAAAAACTGTTTTTT.